The present TCR beta chain was sequenced within a study of blood T cell repertoires in COVID-19. Study-wide background: Material from acute and convalescent COVID-19 was sourced from the United States, Italy and Spain. Sources were T cells, B-cell-depleted T cells, or PBMCs; the material itself was cDNA or gDNA.

The CDR3 is 14 residues long. Original handling: Using reference gene primer amplification, nucleated cell counts were estimated. Using immunoSEQ multiplex PCR, the repertoire was profiled, and TCRdb retains in-frame clones only, with some absent. The V and J calls and the clone size are those of that table, but D and trimming were determined from the DNA. This repertoire shows approximately 200,000 clones, 85% to 90% found once; its top ten account for 6.2%. This clonotype was sampled from a man aged 60 to 75 who had recovered from COVID-19. Sequencing input: peripheral blood. The chain carries TRBV21-1 and TRBJ1-1; TRBD1, the table's D call, lacks a check against the DNA. TRBV21-1 is marked as a pseudogene. The CDR3 DNA follows: TGTGCCAGCAGCCGCCGGACAGGGCGGACTGAAGCTTTCTTT. It translates to CASSRRTGRTEAFF.